One and the same sample provided the 22 T cell receptor beta chains below, sequenced in a study of control samples from healthy donors and cancer patients. Using immunoSEQ multiplex PCR, the repertoire was profiled, and TCRdb retains in-frame clones only, with some absent. The sample has about 140,000 clones; around 86% are singletons. The sequenced material came from blood. The receptors originated from a man aged 25 to 40 in good health.

In its sample, this clone was seen once. This chain uses TRBV19 with TRBJ2-7; TRBD2 aligns across 15 bases. V gave up 5 bases and J gave up 6 bases; unmatched junction bases: 8. The CDR3 extends over 16 amino acids. CDR1 and CDR2 from the germline V gene are LNHDA and SQIVND (reference sequence). CDR3: CASSSHRGLAGGEQYF. CDR3 nucleotides: TGTGCCAGTAGTTCCCACAGGGGACTAGCGGGAGGCGAGCAGTACTTC. The full variable domain, rest sourced from reference TRBV19 and TRBJ2-7, is DGGITQSPKYLFRKEGQNVTLSCEQNLNHDAMYWYRQDPGQGLRLIYYSQIVNDFQKGDIAEGYSVSREKKESFPLTVTSAQKNPTAFYLCASSSHRGLAGGEQYFGPGTRLTVT.

The genes are TRBV5-4 and TRBJ2-7, with 9 bases matching TRBD2. CDR1 is SGHNT, CDR2 YYREEE, per germline (reference sequence). V shed 0 bases and J 7 bases; nucleotides not matched to a gene: 8. The CDR3 length is 15 residues. The CDR3 DNA sequence: TGTGCCAGCAGCTTGGCCAGGGCGGGAGGGGAAGAGCAGTACTTC. It translates to CASSLARAGGEEQYF.

The chain joins TRBV7-3 to TRBJ1-2; D is unclear. Trimming left V 1 base short and J 4 bases short, with 7 bases between. Looked up from germline, CDR1 is SGHTA and CDR2 is FQGTGA. This CDR3 spans 13 amino acids. The CDR3 sequence is CASSLNRIYGYTF. The CDR3 DNA sequence: TGTGCCAGCAGCTTAAACCGTATCTATGGCTACACCTTC.

The genes are TRBV24-1 and TRBJ2-7, with D unclear. The CDR3 runs 12 residues. Germline CDR1 reads KGHDR; CDR2 reads SFDVKD. Trimming pared 2 bases from V and 2 bases from J, leaving 3 bases between. Here the CDR3 DNA reads TGTGCCACCAGTGATTCTACCTACGAGCAGTACTTC. This gives the protein CATSDSTYEQYF.

The chain joins TRBV7-9 to TRBJ2-5; 9 bases line up with TRBD1. The junction had 8 bases not matched to a gene; V was cut back by 4 bases and J by 5 bases. Germline assignment: CDR1 SEHNR and CDR2 FQNEAQ (reference sequence). The CDR3 is made up of 15 amino acids. The CDR3 loop is CASSSGDRVEETQYF. Written as DNA, the CDR3 is TGTGCCAGCAGCTCGGGGGACAGGGTGGAGGAGACCCAGTACTTC.

The gene calls are TRBV7-9 and TRBJ1-5; 9 nucleotides line up with TRBD1. With 5 bases clipped from V and 1 base from J, the junction kept 3 bases outside the gene matches. The length of the CDR3 is 15 residues. Germline CDR1 SEHNR, CDR2 FQNEAQ (reference sequence). CDR3 DNA sequence: TGTGCCAGCAGCACCGGACAGGGGAGCAATCAGCCCCAGCATTTT. Translating gives CASSTGQGSNQPQHF.

The chain joins TRBV18 to TRBJ2-5; D is unresolved. The germline V gene has CDR1 KGHSH and CDR2 LQKENI. The CDR3 loop spans 14 amino acids. V gave up 1 base and J gave up 1 base, with 7 bases separating them. The CDR3 reads CASSPRNSQETQYF. In DNA form, the CDR3 reads TGTGCCAGCTCACCACGGAACAGCCAAGAGACCCAGTACTTC.

The chain combines TRBV4-1 with TRBJ2-4; 7 bases are a match to TRBD2. The CDR3 runs to 17 residues. The germline V gene has CDR1 MGHRA and CDR2 YSYEKL. The ends lost 4 bases at V and 5 bases at J; junction bases unmatched: 14. The CDR3 bases are TGCGCCAGCAGCCCCCTTGGGAGCGGGACTTCACAAAACATTCAGTACTTC. Translating it yields CASSPLGSGTSQNIQYF.

V gene TRBV4-1 combines with J gene TRBJ1-5; D unresolved. The CDR3 is 14 amino acids. Germline-derived CDR1 and CDR2 are MGHRA and YSYEKL. The V end was cut by 1 base, the J end by 2 bases, with 6 bases between. CDR3 DNA sequence: TGCGCCAGCAGCCAAGGGGTCCGCAATCAGCCCCAGCATTTT. Translating gives CASSQGVRNQPQHF.

This clone was counted a single time. The rearrangement uses TRBV3-1 (or the pseudogene TRBV3-2) and TRBJ1-4, with 12 bases fitting TRBD1. The germline V gene encodes CDR1 LGHDT and CDR2 YNNKEL (reference sequence). The CDR3 length is 20 residues. V was pared by 3 bases and J by 8 bases, with 19 bases of the junction left unmatched. The DNA of the CDR3 is TGTGCCAGCAGCCACGCTTCCGGGACAGGGGGCCCACGACAGGAGGAAAAACTGTTTTTT. It translates to CASSHASGTGGPRQEEKLFF.

The chain links TRBV5-4 to TRBJ2-2; D is perhaps TRBD1 or TRBD2 (5 bases each). Germline values: CDR1 SGHNT, CDR2 YYREEE (reference sequence). Trimming took off 4 bases at V and 2 bases at J, with 9 bases between the two ends. The CDR3 runs to 14 residues. CDR3 DNA: TGTGCCAGCAGCCCCGGGACCAACACCGGGGAGCTGTTTTTT. Its protein is CASSPGTNTGELFF.

The rearrangement links TRBV19 to TRBJ2-7; D gene ambiguous. Looked up from germline, CDR1 is LNHDA and CDR2 is SQIVND (reference sequence). The V end was cut by 0 bases, the J end by 5 bases, with 5 bases between. The length of the CDR3 is 12 residues. CDR3 region: CASSIEGNEQYF. CDR3 DNA: TGTGCCAGTAGTATAGAGGGGAACGAGCAGTACTTC.

This rearrangement joins TRBV6-2 or TRBV6-3 to TRBJ2-2, with a possible D match to TRBD1 (5 bases). Trimming shortened V by 1 base and J by 7 bases, and 7 bases separated the two germline ends. Germline-derived CDR1 and CDR2 are MNHEY and SVGEGT. The CDR3 is made up of 13 amino acids. CDR3 sequence reads: CASSYFQGGELFF. The CDR3 DNA reads as TGTGCCAGCAGTTACTTCCAGGGCGGGGAGCTGTTTTTT.

This clone was seen a single time. The chain couples TRBV27 to TRBJ2-7, with 9 bases that match TRBD1. CDR1 MNHEY and CDR2 SMNVEV come from the germline V gene (reference sequence). V trimming: 3 bases; J trimming: 1 base; junction bases outside the gene matches: 4. The CDR3 totals 15 residues. The CDR3 sequence is CASSFSGQGSYEQYF. The DNA of the CDR3 is TGTGCCAGCAGTTTTTCGGGACAGGGTTCCTACGAGCAGTACTTC.

The V gene is TRBV7-2, the J gene TRBJ2-1; D possibly matches TRBD1 or TRBD2 (6 bases each). Germline V gene sequence: CDR1 SGHTA, CDR2 FQGNSA. This CDR3 is 14 amino acids long. Trimming cost V 5 bases and J 6 bases, with 14 bases left between them. The CDR3 DNA sequence: TGTGCCAGCAGCAAACCTAGGGGGGCCAATGAGCAGTTCTTC. As protein: CASSKPRGANEQFF.

The J gene is TRBJ2-7, the V gene TRBV5-6, with 9 bases aligning to TRBD1. J lost 8 bases, V lost 4 bases, and 10 bases had no gene match. From germline, CDR1 is SGHDT and CDR2 YYEEEE. This CDR3 is 14 amino acids long. CDR3 DNA: TGTGCCAGCAGCCTTGGACAGGGGTGGGCAAAGCAGTACTTC. It yields the protein CASSLGQGWAKQYF.

The chain combines TRBV19 with TRBJ1-1, with D possibly TRBD1 on 6 matching bases. Looked up from germline, CDR1 is LNHDA and CDR2 is SQIVND (reference sequence). Trimming shortened V by 6 bases and J by 1 base, and 12 bases separated the two germline ends. There are 14 residues in the CDR3. The CDR3 loop is CASRKRTENTEAFF. The CDR3 DNA sequence: TGTGCCAGTAGGAAACGGACAGAGAACACTGAAGCTTTCTTT.

J is TRBJ1-1 and V is TRBV5-5; a possible D gene is TRBD1 (6 bases). The CDR3 length is 15 residues. Trimming took off 6 bases at V and 2 bases at J, with 17 bases between the two ends. Germline loops: CDR1 SGHKS, CDR2 YYEKEE (reference sequence). CDR3 sequence reads: CASTRGGRANTEAFF. As DNA, the CDR3 is TGTGCCAGCACCCGAGGGGGACGGGCAAACACTGAAGCTTTCTTT.

This clone appeared once. V gene TRBV6-5 combines with J gene TRBJ1-3; 7 nucleotides agree with TRBD1. This CDR3 contains 15 residues. The germline V gene encodes CDR1 MNHEY and CDR2 SVGAGI. V was clipped by 7 bases and J by 6 bases; unmatched bases: 12. Here the CDR3 reads CASKEGAATINTIYF. The CDR3 bases are TGTGCCAGCAAGGAGGGGGCGGCAACCATAAACACCATATATTTT.

The J gene is TRBJ1-2, the V gene TRBV5-1; D perhaps matches TRBD1 (6 bases). CDR1 SGHRS and CDR2 YFSETQ come from the germline V gene. Trimming stripped 5 bases from V and 3 bases from J, with 11 bases between. The CDR3 contains 13 residues. The CDR3 bases are TGCGCCAGCAGTCAAACAGGGTACTATGGCTACACCTTC. Translated: CASSQTGYYGYTF.

The chain recombines TRBV19 with TRBJ1-2; 8 bases are a match to TRBD1. CDR3 length: 14 amino acids. The J segment lost 3 bases and the V segment lost 4 bases, leaving 4 bases of the junction unmatched. CDR1 is LNHDA, CDR2 SQIVND, per germline (reference sequence). In DNA, the CDR3 is TGTGCCAGTAGTACGACAGGGGCATACTATGGCTACACCTTC. Its protein is CASSTTGAYYGYTF.

This chain links TRBV1 with TRBJ1-5. TRBV1 is listed as a pseudogene. The CDR3 has 15 amino acids. Here the CDR3 DNA reads TGCACCAATAAGAACGGGGGGGTACGACGGCAGCCCCAGCATTTT. This translates into CTNKNGGVRRQPQHF.